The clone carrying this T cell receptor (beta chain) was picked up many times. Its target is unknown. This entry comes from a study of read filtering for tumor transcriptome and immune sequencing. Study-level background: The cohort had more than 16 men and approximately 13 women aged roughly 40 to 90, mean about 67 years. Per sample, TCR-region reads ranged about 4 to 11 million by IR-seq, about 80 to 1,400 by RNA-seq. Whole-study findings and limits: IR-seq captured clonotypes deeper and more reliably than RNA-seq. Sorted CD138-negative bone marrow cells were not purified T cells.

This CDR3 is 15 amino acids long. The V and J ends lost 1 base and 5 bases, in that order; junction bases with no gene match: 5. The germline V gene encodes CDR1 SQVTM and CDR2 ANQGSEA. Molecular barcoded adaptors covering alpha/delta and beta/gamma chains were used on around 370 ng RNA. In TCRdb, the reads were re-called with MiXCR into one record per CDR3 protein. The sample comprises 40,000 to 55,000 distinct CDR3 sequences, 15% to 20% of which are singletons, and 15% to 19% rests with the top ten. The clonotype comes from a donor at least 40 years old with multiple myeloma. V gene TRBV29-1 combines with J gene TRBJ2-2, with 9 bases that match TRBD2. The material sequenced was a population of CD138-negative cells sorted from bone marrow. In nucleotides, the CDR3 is TGCAGCGTTGAAGGCCCAGCGGGAGGTACCGGGGAGCTGTTTTTT. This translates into CSVEGPAGGTGELFF.